The present T cell receptor (beta chain) was sequenced within a study of T cell responses to AZD1222 COVID-19 vaccine. General study points: Reportedly, nearly half of unique spike TCRs recognized epitopes outside B.1.351/B.1.1.7 mutations. Most donors were white British, females outnumbered males, and clonal diversity was possibly underestimated.

Here immunoSEQ multiplex PCR was the method, and the copy in TCRdb shows in-frame clones only, minus some. This table has more than 85,000 clones, 90% to 95% appearing once. The CDR3 sequence is 13 residues long. Germline values: CDR1 SGHRS, CDR2 YFSETQ. Trimming cost V 4 bases and J 7 bases, with 12 bases left between them. This clone was seen just once. Antigen unknown. The sequence derives from an adult in good health. V is TRBV5-1 and J is TRBJ2-1; possible D gene TRBD1, 6 bases. Specimen: peripheral blood, collected on day 0 of AZD1222 vaccination. CDR3 amino acids: CASSAFTGNEQFF. CDR3 DNA: TGCGCCAGCAGCGCCTTCACAGGGAATGAGCAGTTCTTC.